This note documents a single T cell receptor beta chain sequence. These data are taken from a study of blood T cell repertoires in COVID-19. Study-wide background: COVID-19 samples from acute and convalescent phases originated in the United States, Italy and Spain.

CDR1 and CDR2 from the germline V gene are MNHEY and SVGEGT. The CDR3 sequence is 15 residues long. Trimming shortened V by 6 bases and J by 5 bases, and 18 bases separated the two germline ends. Original methodology: Scientists estimated how many nucleated cells there were by amplifying reference gene primers. This table comes from immunoSEQ multiplex PCR, and its TCRdb copy is limited to in-frame clones, with some not included. Clone size and the V and J calls come from that table; the DNA yielded D and trimming. The sample has about 36,000 clones, 70% to 90% seen once. The sample consisted of peripheral blood. The TCR comes from a human donor in a cohort sampled during active or convalescent COVID-19. The donor label of this sample is uncertain. This rearrangement joins TRBV6-2 or TRBV6-3 to TRBJ2-3, with a tentative D call TRBD2 (7 bases). CDR3 in amino acids: CASSPGQGGGDTQYF. CDR3 bases: TGTGCCAGCAGCCCCGGGCAGGGAGGGGGAGATACGCAGTATTTT.